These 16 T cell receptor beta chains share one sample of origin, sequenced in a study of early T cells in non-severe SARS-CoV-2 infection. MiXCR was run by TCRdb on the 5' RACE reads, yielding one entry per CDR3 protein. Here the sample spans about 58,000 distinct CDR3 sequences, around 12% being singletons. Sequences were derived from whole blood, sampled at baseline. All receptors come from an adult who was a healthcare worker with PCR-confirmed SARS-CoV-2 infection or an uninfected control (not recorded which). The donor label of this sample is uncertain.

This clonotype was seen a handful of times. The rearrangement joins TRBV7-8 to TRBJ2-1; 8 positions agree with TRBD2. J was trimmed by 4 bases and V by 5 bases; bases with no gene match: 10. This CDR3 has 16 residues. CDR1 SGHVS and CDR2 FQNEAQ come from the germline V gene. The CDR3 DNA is TGTGCCAGCAGCCTTACCCAGCGGGGGTTATACAATGAGCAGTTCTTC. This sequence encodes CASSLTQRGLYNEQFF.

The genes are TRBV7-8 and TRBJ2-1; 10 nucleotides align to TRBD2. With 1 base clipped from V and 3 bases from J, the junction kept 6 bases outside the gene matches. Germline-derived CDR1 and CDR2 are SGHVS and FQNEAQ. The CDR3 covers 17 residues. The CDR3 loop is CASSLVTSGVSYNEQFF. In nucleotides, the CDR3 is TGTGCCAGCAGCTTAGTTACTAGCGGGGTCAGCTACAATGAGCAGTTCTTC.

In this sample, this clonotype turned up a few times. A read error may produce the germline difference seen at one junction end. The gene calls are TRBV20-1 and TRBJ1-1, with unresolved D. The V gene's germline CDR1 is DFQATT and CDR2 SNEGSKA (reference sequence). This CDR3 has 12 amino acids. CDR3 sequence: CSASTANTEAFF. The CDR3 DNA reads TGCAGTGCTAGTACAGCGAACACTGAAGCTTTCTTC.

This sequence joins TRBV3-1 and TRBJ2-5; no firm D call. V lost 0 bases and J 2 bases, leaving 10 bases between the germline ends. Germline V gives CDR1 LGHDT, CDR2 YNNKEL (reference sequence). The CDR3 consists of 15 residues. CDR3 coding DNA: TGTGCCAGCAGCCAAGATCTTGCGCAGCAAGAGACCCAGTACTTC. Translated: CASSQDLAQQETQYF.

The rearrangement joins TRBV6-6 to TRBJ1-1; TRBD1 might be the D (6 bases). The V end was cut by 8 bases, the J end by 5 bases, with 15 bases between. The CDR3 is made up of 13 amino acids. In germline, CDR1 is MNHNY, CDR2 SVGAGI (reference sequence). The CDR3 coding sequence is TGTGCCAGCGGGGGCCAAACCGGGACTGAAGCTTTCTTT. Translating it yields CASGGQTGTEAFF.

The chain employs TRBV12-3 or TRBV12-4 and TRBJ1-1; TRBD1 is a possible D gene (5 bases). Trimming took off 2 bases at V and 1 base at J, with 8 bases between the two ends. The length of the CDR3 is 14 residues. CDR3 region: CASSLMGGNTEAFF. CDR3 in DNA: TGTGCCAGCAGTTTAATGGGGGGGAACACTGAAGCTTTCTTT.

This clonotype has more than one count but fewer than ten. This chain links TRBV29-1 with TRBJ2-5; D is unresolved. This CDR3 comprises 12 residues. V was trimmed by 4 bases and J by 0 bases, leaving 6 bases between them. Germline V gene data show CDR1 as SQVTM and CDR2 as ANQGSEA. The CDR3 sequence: CSVAQNQETQYF. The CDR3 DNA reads TGCAGCGTTGCACAGAACCAAGAGACCCAGTACTTC.

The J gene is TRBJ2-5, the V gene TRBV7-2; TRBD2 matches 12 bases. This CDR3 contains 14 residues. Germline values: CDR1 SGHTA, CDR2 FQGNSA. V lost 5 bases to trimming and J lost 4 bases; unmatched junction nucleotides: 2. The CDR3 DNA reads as TGTGCCAGCAGCCCTAGCGGGGGGGCAGAGACCCAGTACTTC. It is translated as CASSPSGGAETQYF.

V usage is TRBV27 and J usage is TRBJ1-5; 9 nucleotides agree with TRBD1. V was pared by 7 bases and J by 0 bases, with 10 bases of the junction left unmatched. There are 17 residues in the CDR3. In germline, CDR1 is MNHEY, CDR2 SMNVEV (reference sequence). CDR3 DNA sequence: TGTGCCAGCAACCTCGGACAGGGGAATTATAGCAATCAGCCCCAGCATTTT. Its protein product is CASNLGQGNYSNQPQHF.

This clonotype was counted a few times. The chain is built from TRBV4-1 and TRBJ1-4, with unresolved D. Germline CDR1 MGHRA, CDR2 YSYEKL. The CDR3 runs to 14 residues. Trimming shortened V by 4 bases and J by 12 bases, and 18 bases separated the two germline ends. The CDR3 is CASSPEWTTRELFF. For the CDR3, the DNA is TGCGCCAGCAGCCCGGAATGGACCACCCGGGAACTGTTTTTT.

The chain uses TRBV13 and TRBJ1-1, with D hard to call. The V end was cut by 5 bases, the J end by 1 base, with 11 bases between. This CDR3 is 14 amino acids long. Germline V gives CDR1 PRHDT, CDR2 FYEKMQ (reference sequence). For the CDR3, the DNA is TGTGCCAGCAGCCCCCTTTTATCGAACACTGAAGCTTTCTTT. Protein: CASSPLLSNTEAFF.

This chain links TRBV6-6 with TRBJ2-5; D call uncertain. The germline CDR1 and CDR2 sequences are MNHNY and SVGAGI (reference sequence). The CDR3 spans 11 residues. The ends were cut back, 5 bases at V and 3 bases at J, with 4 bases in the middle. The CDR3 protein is CASSQKETQYF. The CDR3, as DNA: TGTGCCAGCAGTCAAAAAGAGACCCAGTACTTC.

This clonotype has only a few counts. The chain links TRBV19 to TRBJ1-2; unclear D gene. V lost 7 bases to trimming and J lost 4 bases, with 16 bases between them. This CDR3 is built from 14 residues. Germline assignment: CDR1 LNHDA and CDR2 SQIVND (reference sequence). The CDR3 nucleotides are TGTGCCAGTACCCCGCGGGCGGAGAGCTATGGCTACACCTTC. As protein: CASTPRAESYGYTF.

CDR3 sequence (DNA): TGTGCCAGCAGAAATACTAGGGGTCGACCAGATACGCAGTATTTT. This sequence encodes CASRNTRGRPDTQYF. J is TRBJ2-3 and V is TRBV6-4; either TRBD1 or TRBD2 may supply D (5 bases each). Trimming shortened V by 6 bases and J by 4 bases, and 17 bases separated the two germline ends. CDR1 and CDR2 (germline): MRHNA, SNTAGT. The CDR3 is 15 residues long.

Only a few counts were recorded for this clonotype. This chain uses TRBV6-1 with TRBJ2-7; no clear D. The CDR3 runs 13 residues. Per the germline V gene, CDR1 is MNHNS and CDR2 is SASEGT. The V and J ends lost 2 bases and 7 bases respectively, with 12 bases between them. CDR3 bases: TGTGCCAGCAGTGAACTTACGGTTAGGGAGCAGTACGTC. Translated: CASSELTVREQYV.

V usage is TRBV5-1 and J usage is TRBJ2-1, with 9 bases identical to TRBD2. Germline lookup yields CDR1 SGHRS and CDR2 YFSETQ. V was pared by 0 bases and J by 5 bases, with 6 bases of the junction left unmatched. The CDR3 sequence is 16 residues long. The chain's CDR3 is CASSLVAGVDNNEQFF. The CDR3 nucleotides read TGCGCCAGCAGCTTGGTAGCGGGGGTAGATAACAATGAGCAGTTCTTC.